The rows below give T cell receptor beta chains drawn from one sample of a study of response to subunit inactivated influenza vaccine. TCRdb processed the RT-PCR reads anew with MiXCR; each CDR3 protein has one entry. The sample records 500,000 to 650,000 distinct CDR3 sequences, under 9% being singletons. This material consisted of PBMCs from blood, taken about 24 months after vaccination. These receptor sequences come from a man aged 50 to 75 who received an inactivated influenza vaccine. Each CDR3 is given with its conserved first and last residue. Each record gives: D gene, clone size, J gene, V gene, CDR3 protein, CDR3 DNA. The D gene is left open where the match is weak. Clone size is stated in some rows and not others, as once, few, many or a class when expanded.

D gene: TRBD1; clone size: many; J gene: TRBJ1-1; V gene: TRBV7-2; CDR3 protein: CASSLERGRYTEAFF; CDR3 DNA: TGTGCCAGCAGCTTAGAAAGGGGGCGATACACTGAAGCTTTCTTT
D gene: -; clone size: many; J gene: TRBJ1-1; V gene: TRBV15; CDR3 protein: CATSRDWGYTEAFF; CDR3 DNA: TGTGCCACCAGCAGAGATTGGGGATATACTGAAGCTTTCTTT
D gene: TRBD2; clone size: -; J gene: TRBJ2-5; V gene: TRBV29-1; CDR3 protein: CSVGLAGQTQYF; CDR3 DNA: TGCAGCGTTGGACTAGCGGGGCAGACCCAGTACTTC
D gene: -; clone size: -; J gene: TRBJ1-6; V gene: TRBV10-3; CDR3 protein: CAISESVAQGSYNSPLHF; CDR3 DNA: TGTGCCATCAGTGAGTCTGTAGCGCAAGGCTCCTATAATTCACCCCTCCACTTT
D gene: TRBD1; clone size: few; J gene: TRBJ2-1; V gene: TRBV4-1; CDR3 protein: CASSQDRQGMIMDEQFF; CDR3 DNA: TGCGCCAGCAGCCAAGATCGACAGGGGATGATTATGGATGAGCAGTTCTTC
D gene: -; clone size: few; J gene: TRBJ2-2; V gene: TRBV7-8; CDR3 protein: CASSPRRSYTGELFF; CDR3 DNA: TGTGCCAGCAGCCCCAGACGGAGCTACACCGGGGAGCTGTTTTTT
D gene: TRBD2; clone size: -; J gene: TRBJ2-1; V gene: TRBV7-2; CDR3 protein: CASSRTGTSGGEQFF; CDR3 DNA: TGTGCCAGCAGCCGAACAGGGACTAGCGGGGGTGAGCAGTTCTTC
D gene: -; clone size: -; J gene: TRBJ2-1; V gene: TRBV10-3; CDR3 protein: CAIRGGNEGISYNEQFF; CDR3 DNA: TGTGCCATCAGGGGAGGCAATGAGGGAATCTCCTACAATGAGCAGTTCTTC
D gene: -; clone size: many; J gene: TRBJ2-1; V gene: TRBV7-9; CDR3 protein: CASSSETAKQFF; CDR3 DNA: TGTGCCAGCAGCTCAGAGACTGCTAAGCAGTTCTTC
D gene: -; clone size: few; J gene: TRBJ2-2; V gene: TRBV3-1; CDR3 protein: CASSQVFTGELFF; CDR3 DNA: TGTGCCAGCAGCCAAGTTTTCACCGGGGAGCTGTTTTTT
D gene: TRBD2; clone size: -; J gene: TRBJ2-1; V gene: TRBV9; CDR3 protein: CASSGGLAGGNEQFF; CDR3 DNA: TGTGCCAGCAGCGGGGGACTAGCGGGAGGTAATGAGCAGTTCTTC
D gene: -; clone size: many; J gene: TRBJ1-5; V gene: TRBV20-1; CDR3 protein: CSARVRVSNQPQHF; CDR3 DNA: TGCAGTGCTAGAGTACGGGTGAGCAATCAGCCCCAGCATTTT
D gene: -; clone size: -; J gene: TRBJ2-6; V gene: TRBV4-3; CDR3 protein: CASSQQVRGRTSGANVLTF; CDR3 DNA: TGCGCCAGCAGCCAACAGGTGCGGGGAAGGACTTCTGGGGCCAACGTCCTGACTTTC
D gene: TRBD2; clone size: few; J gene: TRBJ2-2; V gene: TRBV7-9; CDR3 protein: CASGPPGLAAGELFF; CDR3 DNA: TGTGCCAGCGGGCCTCCGGGACTAGCGGCCGGGGAGCTGTTTTTT
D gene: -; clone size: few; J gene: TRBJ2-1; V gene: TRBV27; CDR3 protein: CASSSPQGTNSYNEQFF; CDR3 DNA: TGTGCCAGCAGTTCACCCCAGGGCACCAACTCCTACAATGAGCAGTTCTTC
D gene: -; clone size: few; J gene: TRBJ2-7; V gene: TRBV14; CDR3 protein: CASSQGNLYEQYF; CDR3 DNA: TGTGCCAGCAGCCAAGGGAACCTCTACGAGCAGTACTTC
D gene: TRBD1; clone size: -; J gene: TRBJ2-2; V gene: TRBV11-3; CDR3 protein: CASSPTGHGELFF; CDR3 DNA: TGTGCCAGCAGCCCGACAGGGCACGGGGAGCTGTTTTTT
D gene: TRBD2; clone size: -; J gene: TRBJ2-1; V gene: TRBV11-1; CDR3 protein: CASSLAIPRGGSKNNEQFF; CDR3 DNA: TGTGCCAGCAGCTTAGCCATCCCCCGCGGCGGGAGTAAAAACAATGAGCAGTTCTTC
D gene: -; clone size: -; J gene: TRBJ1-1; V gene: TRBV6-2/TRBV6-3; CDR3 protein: CASRTPFWDGNTEAFF; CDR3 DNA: TGTGCCAGCCGAACTCCCTTTTGGGACGGAAACACTGAAGCTTTCTTT
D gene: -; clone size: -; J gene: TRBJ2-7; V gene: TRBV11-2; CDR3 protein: CASTLPNPPYEQYF; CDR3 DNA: TGTGCCAGCACCCTCCCTAACCCACCCTACGAGCAGTACTTC
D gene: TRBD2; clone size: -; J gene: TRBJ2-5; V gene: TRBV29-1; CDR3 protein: CSARGLAQETQYF; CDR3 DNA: TGCAGCGCCCGGGGACTAGCCCAAGAGACCCAGTACTTC
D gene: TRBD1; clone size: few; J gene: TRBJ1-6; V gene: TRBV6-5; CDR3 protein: CASSYSLGQGAKILALHF; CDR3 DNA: TGTGCCAGCAGTTACTCGTTGGGACAGGGGGCCAAAATTTTGGCCCTCCACTTT
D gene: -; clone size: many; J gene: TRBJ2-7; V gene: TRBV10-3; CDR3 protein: CAISESKGRSSYEQYF; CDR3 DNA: TGTGCCATCAGTGAGTCGAAGGGGAGAAGCTCCTACGAGCAGTACTTC
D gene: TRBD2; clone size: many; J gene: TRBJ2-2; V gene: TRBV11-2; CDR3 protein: CASSLDGAGVSSGELFF; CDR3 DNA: TGTGCCAGCAGCTTAGATGGTGCGGGAGTATCCTCGGGGGAGCTGTTTTTT
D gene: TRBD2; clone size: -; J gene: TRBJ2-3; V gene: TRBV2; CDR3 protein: CASCRAGVMVDTQYF; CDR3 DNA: TGTGCCAGCTGTAGGGCGGGAGTTATGGTAGATACGCAGTATTTT
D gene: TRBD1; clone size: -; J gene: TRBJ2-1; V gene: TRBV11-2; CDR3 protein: CASSNPGQGNEQFF; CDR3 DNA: TGTGCCAGCAGCAACCCGGGACAGGGCAATGAGCAGTTCTTC
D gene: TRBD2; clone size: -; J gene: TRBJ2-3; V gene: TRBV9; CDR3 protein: CASSSGTSGRADTDTQYF; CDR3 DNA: TGTGCCAGCAGCAGCGGGACTAGCGGGAGGGCCGACACAGATACGCAGTATTTT
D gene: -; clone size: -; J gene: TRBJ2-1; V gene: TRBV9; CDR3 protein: CASSIRLGFDEQFF; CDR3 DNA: TGTGCCAGCAGCATCAGACTGGGGTTTGATGAGCAGTTCTTC
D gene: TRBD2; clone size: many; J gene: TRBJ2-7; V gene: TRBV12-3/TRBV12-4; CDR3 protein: CASSLLGGADLSYEQYF; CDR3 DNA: TGTGCCAGCAGTTTATTGGGAGGGGCCGACCTCTCCTACGAGCAGTACTTC
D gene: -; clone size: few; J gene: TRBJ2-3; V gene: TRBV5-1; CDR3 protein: CASSLARGNTQYF; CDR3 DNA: TGCGCCAGCAGCTTGGCCCGTGGAAATACGCAGTATTTT
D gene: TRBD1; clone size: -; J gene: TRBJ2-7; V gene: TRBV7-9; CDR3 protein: CASTGGGTVYEQYF; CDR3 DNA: TGTGCCAGCACCGGTGGTGGGACAGTTTACGAGCAGTACTTC
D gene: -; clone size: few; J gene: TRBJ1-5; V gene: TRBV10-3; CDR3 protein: CAISEGNQPQHF; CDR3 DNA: TGTGCCATCAGTGAGGGTAATCAGCCCCAGCATTTT
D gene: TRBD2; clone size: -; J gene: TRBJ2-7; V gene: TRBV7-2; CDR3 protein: CASSLGATSGSEQYF; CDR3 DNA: TGTGCCAGCAGCTTAGGAGCAACTAGCGGGAGCGAGCAGTACTTC
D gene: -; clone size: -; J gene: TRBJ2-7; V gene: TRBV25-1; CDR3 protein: CASGVGDEQYF; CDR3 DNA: TGTGCCAGCGGGGTGGGGGACGAGCAGTACTTC
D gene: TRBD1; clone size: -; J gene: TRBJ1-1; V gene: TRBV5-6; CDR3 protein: CASKGQGRGTEAFF; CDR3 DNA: TGTGCCAGCAAAGGACAGGGGCGGGGTACTGAAGCTTTCTTT
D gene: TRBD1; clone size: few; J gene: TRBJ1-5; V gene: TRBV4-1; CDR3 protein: CASSPGQGAGGNQPQHF; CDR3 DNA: TGCGCCAGCAGCCCCGGACAGGGGGCGGGTGGCAATCAGCCCCAGCATTTT
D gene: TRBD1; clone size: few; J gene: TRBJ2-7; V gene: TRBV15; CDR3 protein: CATSRDLYVDRVNEQYF; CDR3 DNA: TGTGCCACCAGCAGGGATCTCTATGTGGACAGGGTAAATGAGCAGTACTTC
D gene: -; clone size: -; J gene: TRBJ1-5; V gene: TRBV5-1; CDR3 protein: CASSPSGTAHQPQHF; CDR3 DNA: TGCGCCAGCAGTCCTTCAGGGACGGCCCATCAGCCCCAGCATTTT
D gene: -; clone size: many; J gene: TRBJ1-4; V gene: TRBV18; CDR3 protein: CASSPGANEKLFF; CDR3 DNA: TGTGCCAGCTCACCAGGGGCTAATGAAAAACTGTTTTTT
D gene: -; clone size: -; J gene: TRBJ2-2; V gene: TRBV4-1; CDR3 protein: CASRTQFGELFF; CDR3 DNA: TGCGCCAGCAGGACGCAGTTCGGGGAGCTGTTTTTT
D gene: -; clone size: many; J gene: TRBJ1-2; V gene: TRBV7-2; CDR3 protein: CASSLTGSYGYTF; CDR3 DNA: TGTGCCAGCAGCTTGACAGGTTCCTATGGCTACACCTTC
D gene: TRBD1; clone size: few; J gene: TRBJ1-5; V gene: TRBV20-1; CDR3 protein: CSAIQGAQPQHF; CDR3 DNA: TGCAGTGCTATACAGGGGGCTCAGCCCCAGCATTTT
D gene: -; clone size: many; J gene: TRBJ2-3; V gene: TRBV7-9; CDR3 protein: CASSSSDTQYF; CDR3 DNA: TGTGCCAGCAGCTCCTCAGATACGCAGTATTTT
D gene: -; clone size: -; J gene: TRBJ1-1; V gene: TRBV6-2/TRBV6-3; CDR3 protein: CASKVQARLSTEAFF; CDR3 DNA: TGTGCCAGCAAAGTACAGGCGCGACTTAGCACTGAAGCTTTCTTT
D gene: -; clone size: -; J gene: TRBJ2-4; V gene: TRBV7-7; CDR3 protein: CASSLEGQIKNIQYF; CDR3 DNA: TGTGCTAGCAGCTTAGAAGGACAGATCAAAAACATTCAGTACTTC
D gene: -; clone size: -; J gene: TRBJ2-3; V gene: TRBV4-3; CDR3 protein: CASSHTSRDTSTQYF; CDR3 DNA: TGCGCCAGCAGCCACACTTCTCGGGACACCAGTACGCAGTATTTT
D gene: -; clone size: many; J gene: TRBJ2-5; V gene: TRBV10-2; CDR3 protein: CASSESGETQYF; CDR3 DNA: TGCGCCAGCAGTGAGTCGGGGGAGACCCAGTACTTC
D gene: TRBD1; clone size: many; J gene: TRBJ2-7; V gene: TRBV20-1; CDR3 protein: CSSRSPTGVYEQYF; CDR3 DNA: TGCAGCTCCCGATCCCCGACAGGGGTATACGAGCAGTACTTC
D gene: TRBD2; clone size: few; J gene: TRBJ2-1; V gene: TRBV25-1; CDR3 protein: CASSENSGVSERNEQFF; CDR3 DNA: TGTGCCAGCAGTGAAAATAGCGGGGTATCTGAGAGGAATGAGCAGTTCTTC
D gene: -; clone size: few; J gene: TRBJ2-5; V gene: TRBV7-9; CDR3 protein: CASSLASVRLNF; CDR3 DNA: TGTGCCAGCAGCTTAGCGTCGGTCCGCCTGAACTTC
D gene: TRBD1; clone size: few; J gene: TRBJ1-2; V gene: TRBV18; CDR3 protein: CASSPQTGGYYGYTF; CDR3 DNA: TGTGCCAGCTCACCACAAACAGGGGGTTACTATGGCTACACCTTC
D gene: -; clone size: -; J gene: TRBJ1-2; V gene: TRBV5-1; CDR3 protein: CASSPFQGHGYTF; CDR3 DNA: TGCGCCAGCAGCCCCTTCCAGGGCCATGGCTACACCTTC
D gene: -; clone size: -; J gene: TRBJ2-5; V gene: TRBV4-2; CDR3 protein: CASSQQEETQYF; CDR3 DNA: TGTGCCAGCAGCCAGCAAGAAGAGACCCAGTACTTC
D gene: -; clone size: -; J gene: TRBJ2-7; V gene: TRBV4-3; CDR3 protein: CASSQERSYYEQYF; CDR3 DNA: TGCGCCAGCAGCCAAGAACGTTCTTACTACGAGCAGTACTTC
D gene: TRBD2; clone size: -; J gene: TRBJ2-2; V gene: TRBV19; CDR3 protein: CASTSTGGGLTGELFF; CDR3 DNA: TGTGCCAGTACCTCGACCGGGGGGGGGCTTACCGGGGAGCTGTTTTTT
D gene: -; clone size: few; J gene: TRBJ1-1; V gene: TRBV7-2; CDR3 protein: CASSQSDRYTEAFF; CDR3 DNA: TGTGCCAGCAGCCAGAGCGACAGGTACACTGAAGCTTTCTTT
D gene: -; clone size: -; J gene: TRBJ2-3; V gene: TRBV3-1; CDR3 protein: CASSPTRSILTDTQYF; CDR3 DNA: TGTGCCAGCAGCCCGACACGCTCCATCCTCACAGATACGCAGTATTTT
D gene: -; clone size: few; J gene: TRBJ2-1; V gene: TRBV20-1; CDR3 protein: CSASRGIYNEQFF; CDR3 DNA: TGCAGTGCTAGCCGGGGGATTTACAATGAGCAGTTCTTC